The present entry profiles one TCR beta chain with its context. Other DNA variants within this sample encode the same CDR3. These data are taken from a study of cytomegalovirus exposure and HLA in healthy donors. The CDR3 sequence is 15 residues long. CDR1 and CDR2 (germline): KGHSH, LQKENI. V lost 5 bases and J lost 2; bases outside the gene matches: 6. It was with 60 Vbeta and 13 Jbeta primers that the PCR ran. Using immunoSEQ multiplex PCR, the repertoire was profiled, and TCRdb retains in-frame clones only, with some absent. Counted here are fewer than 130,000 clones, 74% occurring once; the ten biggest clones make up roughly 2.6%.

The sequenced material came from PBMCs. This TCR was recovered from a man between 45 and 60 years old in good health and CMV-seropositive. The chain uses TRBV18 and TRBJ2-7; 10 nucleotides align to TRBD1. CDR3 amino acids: CASSSRTGGPYEQYF. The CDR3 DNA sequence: TGTGCCAGCTCATCTAGGACAGGGGGACCCTACGAGCAGTACTTC.